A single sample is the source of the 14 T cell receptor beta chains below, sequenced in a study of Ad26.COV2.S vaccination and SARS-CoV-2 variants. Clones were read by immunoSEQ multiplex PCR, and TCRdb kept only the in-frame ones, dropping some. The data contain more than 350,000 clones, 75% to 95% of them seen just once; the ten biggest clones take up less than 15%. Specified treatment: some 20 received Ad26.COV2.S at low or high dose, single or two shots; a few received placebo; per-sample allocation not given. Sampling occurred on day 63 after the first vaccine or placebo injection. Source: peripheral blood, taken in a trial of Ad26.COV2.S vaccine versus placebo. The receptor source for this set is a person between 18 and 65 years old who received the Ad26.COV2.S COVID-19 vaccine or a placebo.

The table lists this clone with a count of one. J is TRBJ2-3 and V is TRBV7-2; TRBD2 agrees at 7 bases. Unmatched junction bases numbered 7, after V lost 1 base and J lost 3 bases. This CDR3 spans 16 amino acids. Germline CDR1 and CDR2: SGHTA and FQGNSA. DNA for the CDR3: TGTGCCAGCAGCTTAGTGGGGGGGGATAGAACAGATACGCAGTATTTT. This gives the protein CASSLVGGDRTDTQYF.

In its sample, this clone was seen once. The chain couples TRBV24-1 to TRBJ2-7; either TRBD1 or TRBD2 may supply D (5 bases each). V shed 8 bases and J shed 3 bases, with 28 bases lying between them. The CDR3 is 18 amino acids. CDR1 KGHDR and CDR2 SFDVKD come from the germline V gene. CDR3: CATTAPQRIAGTFYEQYF. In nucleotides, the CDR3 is TGTGCCACCACCGCACCACAGCGCATCGCCGGGACGTTCTACGAGCAGTACTTC.

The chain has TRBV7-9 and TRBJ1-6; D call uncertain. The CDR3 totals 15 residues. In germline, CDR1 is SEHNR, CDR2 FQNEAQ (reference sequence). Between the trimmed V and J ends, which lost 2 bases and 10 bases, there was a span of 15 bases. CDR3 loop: CASSLTVTAASPLHF. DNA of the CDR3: TGTGCCAGCAGCTTAACAGTGACGGCCGCGTCACCCCTCCACTTT.

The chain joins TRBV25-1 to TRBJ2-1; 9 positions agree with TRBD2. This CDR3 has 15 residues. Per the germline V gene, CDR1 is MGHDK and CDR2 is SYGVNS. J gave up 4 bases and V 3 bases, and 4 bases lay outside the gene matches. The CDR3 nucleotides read TGTGCCAGCAGTGAGGCCCTAGCGGGGTACAATGAGCAGTTCTTC. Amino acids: CASSEALAGYNEQFF. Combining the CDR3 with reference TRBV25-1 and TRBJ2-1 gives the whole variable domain EADIYQTPRYLVIGTGKKITLECSQTMGHDKMYWYQQDPGMELHLIHYSYGVNSTEKGDLSSESTVSRIRTEHFPLTLESARPSHTSQYLCASSEALAGYNEQFFGPGTRLTVL.

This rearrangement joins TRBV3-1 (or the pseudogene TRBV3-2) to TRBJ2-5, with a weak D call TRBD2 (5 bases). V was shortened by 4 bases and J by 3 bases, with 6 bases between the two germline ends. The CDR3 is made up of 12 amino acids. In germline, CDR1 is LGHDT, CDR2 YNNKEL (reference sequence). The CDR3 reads CASSLGEETQYF. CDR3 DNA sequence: TGTGCCAGCAGCCTCGGGGAAGAGACCCAGTACTTC.

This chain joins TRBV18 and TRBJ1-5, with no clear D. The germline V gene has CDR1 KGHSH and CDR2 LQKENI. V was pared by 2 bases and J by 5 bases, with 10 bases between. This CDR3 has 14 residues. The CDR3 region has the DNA TGTGCCAGCTCACCAGGACTGTCTCATCAGCCCCAGCATTTT. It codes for CASSPGLSHQPQHF.

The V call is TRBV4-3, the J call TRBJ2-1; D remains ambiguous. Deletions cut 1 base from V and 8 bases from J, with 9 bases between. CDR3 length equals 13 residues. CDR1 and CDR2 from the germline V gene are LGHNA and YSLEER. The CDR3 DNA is TGCGCCAGCAGCCAAGTCAGTTTCGATGAGCAGTTCTTC. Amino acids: CASSQVSFDEQFF.

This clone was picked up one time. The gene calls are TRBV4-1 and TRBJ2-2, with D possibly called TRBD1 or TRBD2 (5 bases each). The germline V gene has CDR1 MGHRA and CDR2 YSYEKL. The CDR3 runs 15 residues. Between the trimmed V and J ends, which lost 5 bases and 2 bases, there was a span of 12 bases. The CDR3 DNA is TGCGCCAGCAGCTACCGGGACGCCAACACCGGGGAGCTGTTTTTT. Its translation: CASSYRDANTGELFF.

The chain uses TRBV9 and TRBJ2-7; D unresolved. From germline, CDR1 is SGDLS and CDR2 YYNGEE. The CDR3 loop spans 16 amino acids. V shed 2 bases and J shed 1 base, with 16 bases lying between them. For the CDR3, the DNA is TGTGCCAGCAGCGTCCCCCGCCCCCGTGCTTCCTACGAGCAGTACTTC. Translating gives CASSVPRPRASYEQYF.

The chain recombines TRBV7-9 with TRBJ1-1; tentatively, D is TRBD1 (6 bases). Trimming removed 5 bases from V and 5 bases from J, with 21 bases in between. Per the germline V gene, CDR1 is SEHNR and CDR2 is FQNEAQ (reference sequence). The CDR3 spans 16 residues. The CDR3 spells CASSLLALGALTEAFF. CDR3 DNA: TGTGCCAGCAGCCTCCTCGCCCTGGGGGCTTTGACTGAAGCTTTCTTT.

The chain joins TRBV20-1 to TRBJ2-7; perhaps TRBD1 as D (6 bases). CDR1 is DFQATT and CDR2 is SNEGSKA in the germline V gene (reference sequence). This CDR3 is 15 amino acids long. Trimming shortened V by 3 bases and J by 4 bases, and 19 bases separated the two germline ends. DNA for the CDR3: TGCAGTGCTAGTCCGGGACACGGTTCCACATACGAGCAGTACTTC. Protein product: CSASPGHGSTYEQYF.

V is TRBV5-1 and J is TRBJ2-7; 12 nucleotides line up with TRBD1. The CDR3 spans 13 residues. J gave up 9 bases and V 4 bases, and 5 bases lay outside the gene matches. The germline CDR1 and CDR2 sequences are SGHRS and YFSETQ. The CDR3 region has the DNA TGCGCCAGCAGCGGGACAGGGGGCGTCGGGCAGTACTTC. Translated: CASSGTGGVGQYF.

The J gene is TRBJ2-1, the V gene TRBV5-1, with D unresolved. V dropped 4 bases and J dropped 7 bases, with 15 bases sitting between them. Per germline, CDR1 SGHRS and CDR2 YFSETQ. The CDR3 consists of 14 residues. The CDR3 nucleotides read TGCGCCAGCAGCCCCGACGGCTCTTGGAATGAGCAGTTCTTC. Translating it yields CASSPDGSWNEQFF.

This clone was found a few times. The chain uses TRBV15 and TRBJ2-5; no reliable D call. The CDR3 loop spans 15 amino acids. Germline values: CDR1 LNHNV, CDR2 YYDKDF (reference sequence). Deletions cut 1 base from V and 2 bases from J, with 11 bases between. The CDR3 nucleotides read TGTGCCACCAGCAGAGTAAGGACGGAACAAGAGACCCAGTACTTC. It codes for CATSRVRTEQETQYF. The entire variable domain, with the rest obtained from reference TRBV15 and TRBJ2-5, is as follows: DAMVIQNPRYQVTQFGKPVTLSCSQTLNHNVMYWYQQKSSQAPKLLFHYYDKDFNNEADTPDNFQSRRPNTSFCFLDIRSPGLGDTAMYLCATSRVRTEQETQYFGPGTRLLVL.